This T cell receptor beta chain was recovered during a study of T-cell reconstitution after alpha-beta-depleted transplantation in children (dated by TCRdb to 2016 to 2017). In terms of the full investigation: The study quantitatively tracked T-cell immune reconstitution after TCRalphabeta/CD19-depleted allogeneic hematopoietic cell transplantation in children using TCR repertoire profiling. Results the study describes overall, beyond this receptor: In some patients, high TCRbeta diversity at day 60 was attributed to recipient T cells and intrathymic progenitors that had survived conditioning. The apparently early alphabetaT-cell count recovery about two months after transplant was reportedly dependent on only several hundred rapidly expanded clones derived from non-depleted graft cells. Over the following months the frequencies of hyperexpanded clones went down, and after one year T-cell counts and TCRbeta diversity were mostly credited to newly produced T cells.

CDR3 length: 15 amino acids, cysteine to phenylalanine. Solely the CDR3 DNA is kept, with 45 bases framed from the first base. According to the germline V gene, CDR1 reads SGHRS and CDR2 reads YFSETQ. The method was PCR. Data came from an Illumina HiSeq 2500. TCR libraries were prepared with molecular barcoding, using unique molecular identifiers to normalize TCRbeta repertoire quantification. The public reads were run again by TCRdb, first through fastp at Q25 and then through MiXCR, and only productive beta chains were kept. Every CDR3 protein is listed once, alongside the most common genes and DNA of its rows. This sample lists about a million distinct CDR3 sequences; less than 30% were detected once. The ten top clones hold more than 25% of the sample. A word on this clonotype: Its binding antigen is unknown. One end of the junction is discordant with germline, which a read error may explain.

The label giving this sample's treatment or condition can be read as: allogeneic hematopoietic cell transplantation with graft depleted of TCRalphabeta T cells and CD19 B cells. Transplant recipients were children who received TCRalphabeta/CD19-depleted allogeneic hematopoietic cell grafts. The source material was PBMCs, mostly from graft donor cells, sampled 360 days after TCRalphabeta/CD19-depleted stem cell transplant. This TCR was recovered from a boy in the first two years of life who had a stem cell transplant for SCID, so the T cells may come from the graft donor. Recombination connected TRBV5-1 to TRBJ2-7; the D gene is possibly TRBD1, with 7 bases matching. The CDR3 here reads CASSLAGGFSYEQYF. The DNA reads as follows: TGTGCCAGCAGCTTAGCAGGGGGGTTCTCCTACGAGCAGTACTTC.